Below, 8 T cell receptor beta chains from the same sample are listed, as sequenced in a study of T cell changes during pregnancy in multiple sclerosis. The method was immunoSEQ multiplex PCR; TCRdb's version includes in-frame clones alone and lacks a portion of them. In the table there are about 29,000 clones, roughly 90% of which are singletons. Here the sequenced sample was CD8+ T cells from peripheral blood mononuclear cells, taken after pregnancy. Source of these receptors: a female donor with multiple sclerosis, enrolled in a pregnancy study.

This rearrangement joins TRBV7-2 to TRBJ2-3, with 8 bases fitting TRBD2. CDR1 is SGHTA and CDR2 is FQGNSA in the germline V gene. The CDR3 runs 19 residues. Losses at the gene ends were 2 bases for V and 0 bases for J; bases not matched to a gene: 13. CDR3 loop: CASSLLGSASGHSTDTQYF. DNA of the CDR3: TGTGCCAGCAGCTTACTCGGTTCGGCTAGCGGGCATAGCACAGATACGCAGTATTTT.

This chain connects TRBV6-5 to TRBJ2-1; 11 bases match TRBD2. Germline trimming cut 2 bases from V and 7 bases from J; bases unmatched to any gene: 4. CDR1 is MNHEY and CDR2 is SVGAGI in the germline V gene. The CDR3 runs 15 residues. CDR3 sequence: CASSYGASGRNEQFF. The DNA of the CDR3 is TGTGCCAGCAGTTACGGGGCTAGCGGGAGGAATGAGCAGTTCTTC.

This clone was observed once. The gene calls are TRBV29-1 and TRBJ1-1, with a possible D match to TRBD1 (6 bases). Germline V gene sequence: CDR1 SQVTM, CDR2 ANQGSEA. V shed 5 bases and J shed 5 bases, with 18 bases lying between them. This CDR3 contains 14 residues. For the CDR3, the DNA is TGCAGCGTTCCCGCCCGGGGGGCGGGAACTGAAGCTTTCTTT. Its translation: CSVPARGAGTEAFF.

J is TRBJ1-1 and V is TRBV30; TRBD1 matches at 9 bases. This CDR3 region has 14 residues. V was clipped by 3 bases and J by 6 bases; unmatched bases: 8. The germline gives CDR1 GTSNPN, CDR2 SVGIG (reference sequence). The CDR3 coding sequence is TGTGCCTGGAGCCGGGACAGGGAGCTGGCTGAAGCTTTCTTT. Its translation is CAWSRDRELAEAFF.

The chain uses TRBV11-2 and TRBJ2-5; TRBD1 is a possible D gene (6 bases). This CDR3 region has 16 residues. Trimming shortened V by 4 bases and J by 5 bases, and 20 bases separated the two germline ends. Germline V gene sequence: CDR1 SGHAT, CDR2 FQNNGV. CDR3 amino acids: CASSYSRTVRGETQYF. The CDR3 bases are TGTGCCAGCAGCTACTCAAGGACAGTTCGAGGGGAGACCCAGTACTTC.

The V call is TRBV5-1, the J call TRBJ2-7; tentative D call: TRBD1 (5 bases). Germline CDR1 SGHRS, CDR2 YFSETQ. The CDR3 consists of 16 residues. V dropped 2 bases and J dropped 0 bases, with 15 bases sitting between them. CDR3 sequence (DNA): TGCGCCAGCAGCTTTTCAGGGATCCCAGGCTCCTACGAGCAGTACTTC. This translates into CASSFSGIPGSYEQYF.

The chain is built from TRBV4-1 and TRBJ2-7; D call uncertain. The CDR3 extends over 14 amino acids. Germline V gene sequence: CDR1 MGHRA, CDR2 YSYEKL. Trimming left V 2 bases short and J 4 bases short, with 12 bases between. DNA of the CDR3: TGCGCCAGCAGCCAAAGCCTAGGTTTATACGAGCAGTACTTC. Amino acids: CASSQSLGLYEQYF.

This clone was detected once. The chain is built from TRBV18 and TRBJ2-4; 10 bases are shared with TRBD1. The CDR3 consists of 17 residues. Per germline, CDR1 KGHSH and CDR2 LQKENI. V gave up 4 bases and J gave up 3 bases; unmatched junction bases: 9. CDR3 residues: CASSLPGQGIIKNIQYF. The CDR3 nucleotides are TGTGCCAGCTCACTGCCGGGACAGGGGATCATCAAAAACATTCAGTACTTC.